What follows describes a single T cell receptor (beta chain). The record originates from a study of blood T cell repertoires in COVID-19. The wider study: COVID-19 samples from acute and convalescent phases originated in the United States, Italy and Spain. PBMCs, B-cell-depleted T cells, or T cells provided the cDNA or gDNA that made up the material.

In the authors' workflow: Estimated nucleated cell counts came from reference gene primer amplification. Assay used: immunoSEQ multiplex PCR; TCRdb lists only in-frame clones, some missing. The V and J calls and clone size come from that table; D and trimming were worked out from the DNA. This repertoire shows roughly 70,000 clones, roughly 72% found once; its top ten account for under 15%. With 0 bases clipped from V and 6 bases from J, the junction kept 5 bases outside the gene matches. The CDR3 is made up of 15 amino acids. Germline loops: CDR1 SGHRS, CDR2 YFSETQ. Input material: peripheral blood. The chain combines TRBV5-1 with TRBJ1-2; TRBD1 matches at 10 bases. The sequence derives from a man aged 55 to 70 with COVID-19, enrolled during active disease. The CDR3: CASSLEAGQGNGYTF. In nucleotides, the CDR3 is TGCGCCAGCAGCTTGGAAGCGGGACAGGGGAATGGCTACACCTTC.